These 10 T cell receptor beta chains were all obtained from the same sample, sequenced in a study of blood T cells in healthy people across ages. Sample-barcoded 5' priming and a J-beta primer mix drove a second PCR of 7 to 11 cycles. One entry per CDR3 protein, called by TCRdb with MiXCR from the 5' RACE reads. The sample lists about 930,000 distinct CDR3 sequences, almost 30% seen once, with approximately 10% in the top ten. The same data also contributed to another study, on T cells of mothers and their children.

The sequenced sample consisted of blood. The receptors were gathered from a woman aged 40 to 50 in good health.

The rearrangement links TRBV12-3 or TRBV12-4 to TRBJ2-7; tentative D call: TRBD1 (6 bases). Deletions cut 3 bases from V and 5 bases from J, with 20 bases between. This CDR3 region has 16 residues. CDR3 in amino acids: CASSFTGSTGWDEQYF. The CDR3 bases are TGTGCCAGCAGTTTTACAGGGAGCACGGGGTGGGACGAGCAGTACTTC.

The chain uses TRBV5-1 and TRBJ1-4; 7 nucleotides agree with TRBD1. The V gene's germline CDR1 is SGHRS and CDR2 YFSETQ. J gave up 5 bases and V 4 bases, and 17 bases lay outside the gene matches. CDR3 length: 18 amino acids. CDR3 coding DNA: TGCGCCAGCAGCCCTCCGGTTGGGTTCGGGACAGAAAATGAAAAACTGTTTTTT. This encodes CASSPPVGFGTENEKLFF. Together with reference TRBV5-1 and TRBJ1-4, the CDR3 gives the full variable domain: KAGVTQTPRYLIKTRGQQVTLSCSPISGHRSVSWYQQTPGQGLQFLFEYFSETQRNKGNFPGRFSGRQFSNSRSEMNVSTLELGDSALYLCASSPPVGFGTENEKLFFGSGTQLSVL.

This clonotype showed up many times. The rearrangement links TRBV7-3 to TRBJ2-5, with D uncertain. The CDR3 sequence is 18 residues long. Deletions cut 2 bases from V and 1 base from J, with 20 bases between. CDR1 SGHTA and CDR2 FQGTGA come from the germline V gene. Written as DNA, the CDR3 is TGTGCCAGCAGCTTAGGATTTGGCGAAAAGGGTCTCCAAGAGACCCAGTACTTC. Protein sequence: CASSLGFGEKGLQETQYF.

This clonotype has more than one count but fewer than ten. V gene TRBV12-3 or TRBV12-4 combines with J gene TRBJ2-7, with TRBD1 identical over 7 bases. The trim removed 5 bases at V and 3 bases at J, leaving 7 bases unmatched. CDR3 length: 14 amino acids. CDR3 sequence: CASSPTGPLYEQYF. The CDR3 DNA sequence: TGTGCCAGCAGTCCGACAGGGCCCCTCTACGAGCAGTACTTC.

The gene calls are TRBV6-1 and TRBJ1-4; perhaps TRBD1 as D (5 bases). Germline CDR1 and CDR2: MNHNS and SASEGT. The CDR3 totals 13 residues. Trimming took 8 bases from V and 6 from J, leaving 13 bases between them. The CDR3 spells CASRDGLYEKLFF. The CDR3 bases are TGTGCCAGCCGGGACGGGCTTTATGAAAAACTGTTTTTT.

This clonotype came up a few times. The CDR3 coding sequence is TGTGCCAGCAGTCCCCAGGGGAGGGGGATAGGCGAGCAGTACTTC. It translates to CASSPQGRGIGEQYF. This chain connects TRBV27 to TRBJ2-7, with D perhaps matching TRBD2 (7 bases). Germline V lookup: CDR1 MNHEY, CDR2 SMNVEV (reference sequence). The CDR3 contains 15 residues. The germline V and J ends were trimmed by 5 bases and 6 bases, with 20 bases remaining between them.

This clonotype has only a few counts. This chain joins TRBV5-1 and TRBJ2-7; 9 bases line up with TRBD1. The CDR3 sequence is 15 residues long. Losses at the gene ends were 3 bases for V and 4 bases for J; bases not matched to a gene: 8. The germline CDR1 and CDR2 sequences are SGHRS and YFSETQ. The DNA for the CDR3 is TGCGCCAGCAGCTCACAGGGACAGGGCGTGTACGAGCAGTACTTC. This translates into CASSSQGQGVYEQYF.

This rearrangement joins TRBV6-6 to TRBJ2-5; TRBD1 matches 8 bases. Germline CDR1 and CDR2: MNHNY and SVGAGI (reference sequence). This CDR3 has 15 amino acids. The V and J ends lost 0 bases and 3 bases, in that order; junction bases with no gene match: 3. This chain's CDR3 is CASSYSGTGKETQYF. The CDR3 bases are TGTGCCAGCAGTTACTCCGGGACAGGAAAAGAGACCCAGTACTTC.

The genes are TRBV7-2 and TRBJ2-1; no definite D call. The CDR3 consists of 13 residues. Germline-derived CDR1 and CDR2 are SGHTA and FQGNSA. V lost 0 bases and J lost 10, with 10 bases in between. For the CDR3, the DNA is TGTGCCAGCAGCTTAGCAACGGAATACGAGCAGTTCTTC. Translation: CASSLATEYEQFF.

This clonotype is a singleton in its sample. This chain links TRBV5-8 with TRBJ1-1; D gene ambiguous. Trimming stripped 4 bases from V and 8 bases from J, with 12 bases between. The CDR3 spans 12 residues. In germline, CDR1 is SGHTS, CDR2 YDEGEE. The chain's CDR3 is CASSGNGGEAFF. The CDR3 coding sequence is TGTGCCAGCAGCGGGAATGGCGGGGAAGCTTTCTTT.